These 10 T cell receptor beta chains share one sample of origin, sequenced in a study of cytomegalovirus exposure and HLA in healthy donors. TCRdb's copy holds only in-frame clones and misses some; the assay was immunoSEQ multiplex PCR. The table has 300,000 to 450,000 clones, approximately 90% seen once; the top ten hold 0.8% to 0.85%. The sample taken for sequencing was PBMCs. The origin of the receptors is a woman younger than 35 in good health and CMV-seronegative.

The chain combines TRBV5-1 with TRBJ1-2; 8 bases align to TRBD1. CDR1 is SGHRS and CDR2 is YFSETQ in the germline V gene. The junction had 4 bases not matched to a gene; V was cut back by 3 bases and J by 0 bases. The CDR3 runs 15 residues. The CDR3 is CASSSQGAANYGYTF. The DNA for the CDR3 is TGCGCCAGCAGCTCCCAGGGGGCAGCTAACTATGGCTACACCTTC.

The chain carries TRBV6-1 and TRBJ2-2; 11 bases match TRBD1. Germline values: CDR1 MNHNS, CDR2 SASEGT. The CDR3 runs to 12 residues. Unmatched junction bases numbered 3, after V lost 8 bases and J lost 10 bases. CDR3 in DNA: TGTGCCAGCTGGACAGGGGGCTTGGAGCTGTTTTTT. Translation gives CASWTGGLELFF.

V and J are TRBV2 and TRBJ1-2; 10 bases match TRBD1. CDR1 SNHLY and CDR2 FYNNEI come from the germline V gene. The CDR3 runs 15 residues. The junction had 3 bases not matched to a gene; V was cut back by 5 bases and J by 0 bases. Here the CDR3 DNA reads TGTGCCAGCAGTTGGGGGACAGGGGCTAACTATGGCTACACCTTC. Translated, it gives CASSWGTGANYGYTF.

The V gene is TRBV7-6, the J gene TRBJ1-1; 9 bases match TRBD1. The CDR3 length is 14 residues. With V trimmed by 1 base and J by 11 bases, 8 bases remained unmatched. Per germline, CDR1 SGHVS and CDR2 FNYEAQ. The DNA of the CDR3 is TGTGCCAGCAGCTTAGACGCCGGGACAGGGTGGGCTTTCTTT. It is translated as CASSLDAGTGWAFF.

J is TRBJ2-1 and V is TRBV28, with 11 nucleotides matching TRBD2. The J segment lost 3 bases and the V segment lost 4 bases, leaving 8 bases of the junction unmatched. The CDR3 covers 17 residues. Germline CDR1 MDHEN, CDR2 SYDVKM. The DNA for the CDR3 is TGTGCCAGCAGTTCGCTTAGCGGGGGGGCCGTCTACAATGAGCAGTTCTTC. The encoded protein is CASSSLSGGAVYNEQFF.

This clone is a singleton in its sample. V and J are TRBV6-5 and TRBJ1-1; the D is unclear. The germline CDR1 and CDR2 sequences are MNHEY and SVGAGI. This CDR3 is built from 15 residues. Trimming cost V 0 bases and J 5 bases, with 13 bases left between them. The CDR3 DNA sequence: TGTGCCAGCAGTTACTCGGATAGGTTAGCGACTGAAGCTTTCTTT. Translation: CASSYSDRLATEAFF.

The chain carries TRBV28 and TRBJ2-1, with 8 positions matching TRBD2. The CDR3 has 18 amino acids. CDR1 MDHEN and CDR2 SYDVKM come from the germline V gene. J gave up 4 bases and V 7 bases, and 18 bases lay outside the gene matches. The CDR3 DNA sequence: TGTGCCAGCACCATCCGGCGAGCGGGAGAAATTGTTTACAATGAGCAGTTCTTC. Translation gives CASTIRRAGEIVYNEQFF.

The chain employs TRBV6-5 and TRBJ2-7; the D gene is possibly TRBD1 (6 bases). V dropped 0 bases and J dropped 6 bases, with 9 bases sitting between them. The CDR3 loop spans 13 amino acids. Germline-derived CDR1 and CDR2 are MNHEY and SVGAGI. The CDR3 DNA sequence: TGTGCCAGCAGTTACTCGCAGGGGTCCGAGCAGTACTTC. Amino acid sequence: CASSYSQGSEQYF.

The J gene is TRBJ1-3, the V gene TRBV15; the D is unclear. The CDR3 has 14 amino acids. Looked up from germline, CDR1 is LNHNV and CDR2 is YYDKDF (reference sequence). The V end lost 1 base, the J end lost 1 base, and 5 bases lay between the germline ends. The CDR3: CATSRVVSGNTIYF. In DNA, the CDR3 is TGTGCCACCAGCAGAGTAGTATCTGGAAACACCATATATTTT.

This clone is a singleton in its sample. The chain links TRBV14 to TRBJ2-5; tentatively, D is TRBD1 (6 bases). The CDR3 loop spans 11 amino acids. With 5 bases removed from V and 8 bases from J, the gap between germline ends came to 9 bases. Looked up from germline, CDR1 is SGHDN and CDR2 is FVKESK. The CDR3 protein is CASSVQGTQYF. The CDR3 DNA follows: TGTGCCAGCAGCGTACAGGGAACCCAGTACTTC. The full variable domain, completed using reference TRBV14 and TRBJ2-5, is EAGVTQFPSHSVIEKGQTVTLRCDPISGHDNLYWYRRVMGKEIKFLLHFVKESKQDESGMPNNRFLAERTGGTYSTLKVQPAELEDSGVYFCASSVQGTQYFGPGTRLLVL.